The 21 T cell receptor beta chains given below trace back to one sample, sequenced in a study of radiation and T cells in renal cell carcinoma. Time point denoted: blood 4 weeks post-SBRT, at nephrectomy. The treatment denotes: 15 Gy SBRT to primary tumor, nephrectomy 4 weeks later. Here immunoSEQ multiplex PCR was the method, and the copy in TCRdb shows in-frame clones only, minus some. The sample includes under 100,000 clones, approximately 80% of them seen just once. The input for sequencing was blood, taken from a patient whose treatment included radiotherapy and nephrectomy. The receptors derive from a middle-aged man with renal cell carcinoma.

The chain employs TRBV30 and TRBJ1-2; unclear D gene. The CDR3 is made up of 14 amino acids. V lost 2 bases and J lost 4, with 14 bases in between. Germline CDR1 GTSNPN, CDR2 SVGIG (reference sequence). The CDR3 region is CAWSSSTMSYGYTF. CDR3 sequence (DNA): TGTGCCTGGAGTTCATCGACAATGAGCTATGGCTACACCTTC.

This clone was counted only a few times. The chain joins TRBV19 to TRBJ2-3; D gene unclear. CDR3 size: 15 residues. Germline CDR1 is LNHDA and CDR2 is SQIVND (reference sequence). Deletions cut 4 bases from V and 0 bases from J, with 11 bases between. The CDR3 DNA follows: TGTGCCAGTAGTAGGTCCCCCCACAGCACAGATACGCAGTATTTT. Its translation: CASSRSPHSTDTQYF.

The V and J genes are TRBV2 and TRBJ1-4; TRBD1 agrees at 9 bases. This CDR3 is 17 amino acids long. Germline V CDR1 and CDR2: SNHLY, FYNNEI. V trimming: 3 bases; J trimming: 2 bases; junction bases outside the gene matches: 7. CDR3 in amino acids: CASSETGQGTTNEKLFF. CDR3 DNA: TGTGCCAGCAGTGAGACGGGACAGGGTACCACTAATGAAAAACTGTTTTTT.

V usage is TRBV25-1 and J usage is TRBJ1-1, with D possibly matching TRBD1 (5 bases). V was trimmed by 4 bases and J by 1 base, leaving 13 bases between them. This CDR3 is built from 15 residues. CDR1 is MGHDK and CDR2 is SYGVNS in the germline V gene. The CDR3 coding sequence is TGTGCCAGCAGTGGACCGGACAATTGGAACACTGAAGCTTTCTTT. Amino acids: CASSGPDNWNTEAFF.

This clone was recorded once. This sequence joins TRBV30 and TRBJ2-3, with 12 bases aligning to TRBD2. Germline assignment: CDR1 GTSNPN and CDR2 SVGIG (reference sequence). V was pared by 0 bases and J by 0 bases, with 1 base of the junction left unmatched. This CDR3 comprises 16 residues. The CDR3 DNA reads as TGTGCCTGGAGTGTAGGGACTAGCGGGAGCACAGATACGCAGTATTTT. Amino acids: CAWSVGTSGSTDTQYF.

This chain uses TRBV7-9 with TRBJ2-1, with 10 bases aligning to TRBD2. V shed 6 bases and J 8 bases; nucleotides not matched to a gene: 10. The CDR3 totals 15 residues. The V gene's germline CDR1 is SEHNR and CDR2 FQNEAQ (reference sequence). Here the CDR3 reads CASSNLAGELDEQFF. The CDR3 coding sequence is TGTGCCAGCAGTAACCTAGCGGGAGAATTGGATGAGCAGTTCTTC.

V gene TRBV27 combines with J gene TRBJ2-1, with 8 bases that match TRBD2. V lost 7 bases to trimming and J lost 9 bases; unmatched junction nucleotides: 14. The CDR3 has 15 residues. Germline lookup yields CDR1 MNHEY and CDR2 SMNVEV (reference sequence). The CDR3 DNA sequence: TGTGCCAGCACTCGGCAGGCGGGGGGCCTGGGTGAGCAGTTCTTC. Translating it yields CASTRQAGGLGEQFF.

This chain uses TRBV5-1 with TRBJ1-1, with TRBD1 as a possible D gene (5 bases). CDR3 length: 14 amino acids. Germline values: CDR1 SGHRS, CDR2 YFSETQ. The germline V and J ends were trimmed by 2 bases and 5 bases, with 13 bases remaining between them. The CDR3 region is CASSLGVSETEAFF. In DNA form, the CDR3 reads TGCGCCAGCAGCTTAGGGGTATCGGAGACTGAAGCTTTCTTT.

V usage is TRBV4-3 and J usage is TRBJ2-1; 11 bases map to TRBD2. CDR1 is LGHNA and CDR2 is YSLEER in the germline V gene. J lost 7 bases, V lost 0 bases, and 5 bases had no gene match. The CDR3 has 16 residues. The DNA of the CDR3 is TGCGCCAGCAGCCAAGATCTCACTAGCGGGGGAAATGAGCAGTTCTTC. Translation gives CASSQDLTSGGNEQFF.

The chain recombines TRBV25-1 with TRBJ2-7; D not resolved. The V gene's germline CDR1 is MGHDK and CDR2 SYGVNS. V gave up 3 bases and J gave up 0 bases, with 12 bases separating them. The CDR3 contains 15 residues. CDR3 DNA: TGTGCCAGCAGTGATCCTACAGTGAACTCCTACGAGCAGTACTTC. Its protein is CASSDPTVNSYEQYF.

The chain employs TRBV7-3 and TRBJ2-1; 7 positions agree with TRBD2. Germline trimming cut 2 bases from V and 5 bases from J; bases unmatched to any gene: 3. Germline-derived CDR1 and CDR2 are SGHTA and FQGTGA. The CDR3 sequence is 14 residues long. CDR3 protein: CASSLGGRDNEQFF. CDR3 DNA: TGTGCCAGCAGCTTAGGCGGGAGAGACAATGAGCAGTTCTTC.

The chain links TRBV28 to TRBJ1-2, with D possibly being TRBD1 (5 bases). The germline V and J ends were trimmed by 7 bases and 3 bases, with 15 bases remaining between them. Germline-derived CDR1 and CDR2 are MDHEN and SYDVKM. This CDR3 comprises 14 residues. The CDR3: CASNGDGGYYGYTF. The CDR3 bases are TGTGCCAGCAACGGGGACGGGGGTTACTATGGCTACACCTTC.

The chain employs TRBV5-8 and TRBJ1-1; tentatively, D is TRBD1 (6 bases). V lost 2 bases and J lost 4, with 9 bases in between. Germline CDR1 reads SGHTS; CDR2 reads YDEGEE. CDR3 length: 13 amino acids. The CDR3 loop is CASSLRQATEAFF. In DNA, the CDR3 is TGTGCCAGCAGCTTAAGACAGGCCACTGAAGCTTTCTTT.

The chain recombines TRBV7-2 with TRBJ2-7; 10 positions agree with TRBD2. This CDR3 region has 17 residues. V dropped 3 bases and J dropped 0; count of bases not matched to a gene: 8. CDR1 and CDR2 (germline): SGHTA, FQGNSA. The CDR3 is CASSLVSGGYSSYEQYF. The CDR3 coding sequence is TGTGCCAGCAGCTTGGTTAGCGGGGGGTACAGCTCCTACGAGCAGTACTTC.

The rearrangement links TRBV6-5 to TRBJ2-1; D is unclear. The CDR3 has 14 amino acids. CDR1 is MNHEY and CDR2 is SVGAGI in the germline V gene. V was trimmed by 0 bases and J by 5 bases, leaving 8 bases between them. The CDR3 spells CASSYSGRDNEQFF. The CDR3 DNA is TGTGCCAGCAGTTACTCTGGTCGGGACAATGAGCAGTTCTTC.

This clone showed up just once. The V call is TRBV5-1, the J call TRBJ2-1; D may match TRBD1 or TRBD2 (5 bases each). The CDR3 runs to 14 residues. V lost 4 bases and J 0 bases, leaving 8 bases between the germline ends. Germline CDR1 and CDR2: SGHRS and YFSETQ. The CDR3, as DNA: TGCGCCAGCAGCGGGGGTAACTCCTACAATGAGCAGTTCTTC. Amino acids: CASSGGNSYNEQFF.

CDR3 residues: CASSFNAYEQYF. The CDR3, as DNA: TGTGCCAGCAGCTTTAACGCCTACGAGCAGTACTTC. The chain joins TRBV7-9 to TRBJ2-7; unclear D gene. Per germline, CDR1 SEHNR and CDR2 FQNEAQ (reference sequence). Trimming stripped 3 bases from V and 2 bases from J, with 5 bases between. This CDR3 is 12 amino acids long.

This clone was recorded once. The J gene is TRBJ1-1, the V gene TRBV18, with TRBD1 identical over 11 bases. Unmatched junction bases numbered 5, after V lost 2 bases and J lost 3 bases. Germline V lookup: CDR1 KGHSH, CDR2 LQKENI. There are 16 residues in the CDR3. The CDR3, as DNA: TGTGCCAGCTCACCAGGGACAGGGGGTTGGGACACTGAAGCTTTCTTT. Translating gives CASSPGTGGWDTEAFF.

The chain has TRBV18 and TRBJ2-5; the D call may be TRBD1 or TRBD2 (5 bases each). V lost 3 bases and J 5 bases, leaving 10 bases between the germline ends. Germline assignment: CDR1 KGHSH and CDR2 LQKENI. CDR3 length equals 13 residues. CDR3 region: CASSPGREETQYF. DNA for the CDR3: TGTGCCAGCTCACCTGGCAGGGAGGAGACCCAGTACTTC. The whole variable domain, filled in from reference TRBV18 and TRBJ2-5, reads NAGVMQNPRHLVRRRGQEARLRCSPMKGHSHVYWYRQLPEEGLKFMVYLQKENIIDESGMPKERFSAEFPKEGPSILRIQQVVRGDSAAYFCASSPGREETQYFGPGTRLLVL.

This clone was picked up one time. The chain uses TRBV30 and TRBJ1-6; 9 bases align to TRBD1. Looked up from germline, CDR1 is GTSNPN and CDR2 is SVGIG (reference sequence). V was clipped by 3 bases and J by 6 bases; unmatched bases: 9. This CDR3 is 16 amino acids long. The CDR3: CAWRPPDRGLNSPLHF. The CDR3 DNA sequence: TGTGCCTGGAGACCCCCGGACAGGGGACTTAATTCACCCCTCCACTTT. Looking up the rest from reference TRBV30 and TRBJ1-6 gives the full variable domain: SQTIHQWPATLVQPVGSPLSLECTVEGTSNPNLYWYRQAAGRGLQLLFYSVGIGQISSEVPQNLSASRPQDRQFILSSKKLLLSDSGFYLCAWRPPDRGLNSPLHFGNGTRLTVT.

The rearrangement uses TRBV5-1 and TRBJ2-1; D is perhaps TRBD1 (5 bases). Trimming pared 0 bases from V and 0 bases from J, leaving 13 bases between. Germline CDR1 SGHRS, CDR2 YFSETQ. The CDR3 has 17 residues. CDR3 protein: CASSLDQGVISYNEQFF. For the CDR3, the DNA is TGCGCCAGCAGCTTGGATCAGGGCGTAATCTCCTACAATGAGCAGTTCTTC.